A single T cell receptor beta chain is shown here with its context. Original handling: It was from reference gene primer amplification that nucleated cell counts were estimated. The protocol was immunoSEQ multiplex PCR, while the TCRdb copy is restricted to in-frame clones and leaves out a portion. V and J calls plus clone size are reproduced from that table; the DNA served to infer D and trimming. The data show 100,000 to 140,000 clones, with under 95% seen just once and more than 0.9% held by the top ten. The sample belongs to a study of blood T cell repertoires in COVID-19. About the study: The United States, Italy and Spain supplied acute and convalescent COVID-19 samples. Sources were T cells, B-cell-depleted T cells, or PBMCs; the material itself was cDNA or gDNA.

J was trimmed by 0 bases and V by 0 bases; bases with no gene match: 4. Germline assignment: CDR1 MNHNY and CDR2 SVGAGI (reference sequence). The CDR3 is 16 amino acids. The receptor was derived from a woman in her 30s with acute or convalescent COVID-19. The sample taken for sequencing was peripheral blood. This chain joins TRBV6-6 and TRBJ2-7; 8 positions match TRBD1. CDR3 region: CASSYSRQGSSYEQYF. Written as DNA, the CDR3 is TGTGCCAGCAGTTACTCGAGACAGGGGAGCTCCTACGAGCAGTACTTC.